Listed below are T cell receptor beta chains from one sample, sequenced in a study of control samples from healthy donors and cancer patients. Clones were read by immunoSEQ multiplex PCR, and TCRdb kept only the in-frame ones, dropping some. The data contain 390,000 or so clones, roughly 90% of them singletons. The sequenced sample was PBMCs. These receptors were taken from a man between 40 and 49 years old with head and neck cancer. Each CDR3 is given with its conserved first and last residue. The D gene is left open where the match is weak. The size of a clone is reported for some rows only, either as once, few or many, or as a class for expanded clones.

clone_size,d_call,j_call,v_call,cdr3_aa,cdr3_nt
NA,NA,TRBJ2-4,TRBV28,CASTSLPLGRGSQYF,TGTGCCAGCACAAGTTTACCCCTTGGCAGGGGATCCCAGTACTTC
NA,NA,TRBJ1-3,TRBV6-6,CASSTGVDPSGNTIYF,TGTGCCAGCAGTACCGGGGTGGACCCCTCTGGAAACACCATATATTTT
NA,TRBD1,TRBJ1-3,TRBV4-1,CASSRPGQTGNTIYF,TGCGCCAGCAGCCGCCCGGGACAGACTGGAAACACCATATATTTT
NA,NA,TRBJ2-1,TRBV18,CASSGRSYNEQFF,TGTGCCAGCTCAGGGAGGAGCTACAATGAGCAGTTCTTC
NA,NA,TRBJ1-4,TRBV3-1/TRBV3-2,CASSQVPEGELFF,TGTGCCAGCAGCCAAGTCCCCGAAGGGGAACTGTTTTTT
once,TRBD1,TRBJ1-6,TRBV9,CASSVEGTGYSPLHF,TGTGCCAGCAGCGTAGAAGGGACAGGGTATTCACCCCTCCACTTT
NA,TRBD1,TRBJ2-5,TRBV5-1,CASSLTPTGGGETQYF,TGCGCCAGCAGCCTGACCCCTACAGGGGGTGGTGAGACCCAGTACTTC
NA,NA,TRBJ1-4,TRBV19,CASSIFGRINEKLFF,TGTGCCAGTAGTATATTTGGACGGATAAATGAAAAACTGTTTTTT
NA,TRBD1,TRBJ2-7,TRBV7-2,CASSSRPGQGSSQYF,TGTGCCAGCAGCTCGAGACCGGGACAGGGGTCGTCGCAGTACTTC
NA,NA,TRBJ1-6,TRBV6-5,CASSRTRQASPLHF,TGTGCCAGCAGCCGTACCCGGCAAGCATCACCCCTCCACTTT
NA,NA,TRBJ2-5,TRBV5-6,CASSTPTDPKAETQYF,TGTGCCAGCAGCACCCCGACAGACCCTAAGGCAGAGACCCAGTACTTC
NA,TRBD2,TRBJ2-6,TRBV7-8,CASSLGAGDSGANVLTF,TGTGCCAGCAGCTTAGGAGCGGGAGACTCTGGGGCCAACGTCCTGACTTTC
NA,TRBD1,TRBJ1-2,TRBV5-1,CASSATGDYGYTF,TGCGCCAGCAGCGCCACAGGGGACTATGGCTACACCTTC
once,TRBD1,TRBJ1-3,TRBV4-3,CASSQERKGAFGNTIYF,TGCGCCAGCAGCCAAGAGAGAAAGGGGGCCTTTGGGAACACCATATATTTT
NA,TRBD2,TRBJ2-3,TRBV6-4,CASSASGGATDTQYF,TGTGCCAGCAGTGCTAGCGGGGGGGCCACAGATACGCAGTATTTT
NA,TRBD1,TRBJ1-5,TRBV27,CASSSGQGWQPQHF,TGTGCCAGCAGTTCCGGACAGGGCTGGCAGCCCCAGCATTTT
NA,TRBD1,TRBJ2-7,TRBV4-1,CASSRIAGTGDSYEQYF,TGCGCCAGCAGCCGGATAGCCGGGACAGGGGACTCCTACGAGCAGTACTTC
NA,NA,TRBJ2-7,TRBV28,CASSLEAESYEQYF,TGTGCCAGCAGTTTAGAGGCGGAATCCTACGAGCAGTACTTC
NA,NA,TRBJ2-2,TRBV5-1,CASSLLSGNGELFF,TGCGCCAGCAGCTTGTTAAGTGGAAACGGGGAGCTGTTTTTT
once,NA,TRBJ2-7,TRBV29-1,CSVEDSGHSYEQYF,TGCAGCGTTGAAGATTCTGGACACTCCTACGAGCAGTACTTC
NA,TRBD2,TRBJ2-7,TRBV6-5,CASSSSGTSSYEQYF,TGTGCCAGCAGTTCCTCCGGGACTAGCTCCTACGAGCAGTACTTC
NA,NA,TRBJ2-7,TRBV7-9,CASSRAYEQYF,TGTGCCAGCAGCCGAGCCTACGAGCAGTACTTC
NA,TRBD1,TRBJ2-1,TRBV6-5,CASRGTGDYNEQFF,TGTGCCAGCAGAGGGACAGGGGACTACAATGAGCAGTTCTTC
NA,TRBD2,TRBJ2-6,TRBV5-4,CASSFGLAGGPGANVLTF,TGTGCCAGCAGCTTCGGACTAGCGGGGGGGCCTGGGGCCAACGTCCTGACTTTC
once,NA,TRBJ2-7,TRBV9,CASSVGSGVLHEQYF,TGTGCCAGCAGCGTGGGGTCAGGGGTCCTTCACGAGCAGTACTTC
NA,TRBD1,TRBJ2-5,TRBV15,CATSRAGTGQETQYF,TGTGCCACCAGCAGAGCCGGGACAGGGCAAGAGACCCAGTACTTC
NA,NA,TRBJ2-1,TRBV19,CASAGSNEQFF,TGTGCCAGTGCCGGGAGCAATGAGCAGTTCTTC
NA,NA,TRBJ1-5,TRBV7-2,CASSFNNQPQHF,TGTGCCAGCAGCTTCAATAATCAGCCCCAGCATTTT
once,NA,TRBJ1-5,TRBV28,CASSETRPQHF,TGTGCCAGCAGCGAGACACGGCCCCAGCATTTT
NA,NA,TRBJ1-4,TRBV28,CASRPPGVNLEKLFF,TGTGCCAGCAGGCCCCCCGGGGTAAATTTAGAAAAACTGTTTTTT
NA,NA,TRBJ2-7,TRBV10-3,CAISESIAHSLMPQYF,TGTGCCATCAGTGAGTCGATCGCGCACAGCCTTATGCCCCAGTACTTC
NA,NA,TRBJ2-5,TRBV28,CASLTGKETQYF,TGTGCCAGCTTGACAGGAAAAGAGACCCAGTACTTC
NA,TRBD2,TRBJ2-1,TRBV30,CAWKGRAGENNEQFF,TGTGCCTGGAAGGGTCGAGCGGGAGAGAACAATGAGCAGTTCTTC
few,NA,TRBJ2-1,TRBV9,CASSATLRVGNNEQFF,TGTGCCAGCAGCGCGACGTTGCGGGTTGGGAACAATGAGCAGTTCTTC
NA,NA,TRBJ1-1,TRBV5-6,CASRYGMNTEAFF,TGTGCCAGCAGGTATGGAATGAACACTGAAGCTTTCTTT
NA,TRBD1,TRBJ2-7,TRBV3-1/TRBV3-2,CASSQDWGQGRYEQYF,TGTGCCAGCAGCCAAGATTGGGGACAGGGGAGGTACGAGCAGTACTTC
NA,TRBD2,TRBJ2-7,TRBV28,CASSSLSGGAYEQYF,TGTGCCAGCAGTTCCCTGAGCGGGGGTGCCTACGAGCAGTACTTC
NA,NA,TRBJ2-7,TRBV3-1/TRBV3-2,CASSQVGYEQYF,TGTGCCAGCAGCCAAGTAGGCTACGAGCAGTACTTC
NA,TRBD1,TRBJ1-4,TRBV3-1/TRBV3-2,CASSQGTGVNTNEKLFF,TGTGCCAGCAGCCAAGGGACAGGGGTAAATACTAATGAAAAACTGTTTTTT
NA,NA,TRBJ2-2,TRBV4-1,CASSQVRISGELFF,TGCGCCAGCAGCCAAGTGAGAATATCCGGGGAGCTGTTTTTT
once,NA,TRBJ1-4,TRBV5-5,CASRPGGVEKLFF,TGTGCCAGCAGACCCGGTGGAGTGGAAAAACTGTTTTTT
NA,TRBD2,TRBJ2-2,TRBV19,CASSTTREGPGTGELFF,TGTGCCAGTAGTACCACGAGGGAGGGGCCGGGCACCGGGGAGCTGTTTTTT
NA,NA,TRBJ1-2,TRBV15,CAAGAGQGNYGYTF,TGTGCCGCAGGGGCAGGGCAGGGTAACTATGGCTACACCTTC
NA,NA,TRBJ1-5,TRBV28,CASRGPGGPQHF,TGTGCCAGCAGGGGACCCGGGGGACCCCAGCATTTT
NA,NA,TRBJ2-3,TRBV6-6,CASSYEAPNTQYF,TGTGCCAGCAGTTACGAAGCCCCTAATACGCAGTATTTT
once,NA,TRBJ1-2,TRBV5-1,CASREGSNYGYTF,TGCGCCAGCCGCGAGGGCTCTAACTATGGCTACACCTTC
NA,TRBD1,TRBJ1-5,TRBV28,CASSWTGGKDQPQHF,TGTGCCAGCAGTTGGACAGGGGGGAAAGATCAGCCCCAGCATTTT
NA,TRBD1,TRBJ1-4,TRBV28,CASRWTGGPVNEKLFF,TGTGCCAGCAGGTGGACAGGGGGCCCGGTTAATGAAAAACTGTTTTTT
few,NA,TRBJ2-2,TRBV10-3,CAISESRGRGTNGELFF,TGTGCCATCAGTGAGTCGAGAGGCAGGGGCACAAACGGGGAGCTGTTTTTT
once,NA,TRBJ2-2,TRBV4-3,CASSQESQGAGNTGELFF,TGCGCCAGCAGCCAAGAAAGCCAAGGTGCGGGGAACACCGGGGAGCTGTTTTTT
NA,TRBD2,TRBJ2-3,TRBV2,CARSPGTSGSWTDTQYF,TGTGCCAGAAGTCCGGGGACTAGCGGGAGTTGGACAGATACGCAGTATTTT
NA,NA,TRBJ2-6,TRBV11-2,CASSWTASGANVLTF,TGTGCCAGCAGTTGGACAGCCTCTGGGGCCAACGTCCTGACTTTC
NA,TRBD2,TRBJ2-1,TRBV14,CASSQPPRTSGSGNEQFF,TGTGCCAGCAGCCAACCGCCAAGGACTAGCGGGAGCGGGAATGAGCAGTTCTTC
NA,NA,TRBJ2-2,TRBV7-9,CASSYVPTGTGELFF,TGTGCCAGCAGCTATGTCCCAACGGGCACCGGGGAGCTGTTTTTT
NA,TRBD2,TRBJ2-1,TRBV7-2,CASSFLMREALDEQFF,TGTGCCAGCAGCTTCTTAATGCGGGAGGCGCTGGATGAGCAGTTCTTC
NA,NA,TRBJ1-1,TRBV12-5,CASGLVPIGRENSNTEAFF,TGTGCTAGTGGTTTGGTACCGATAGGCAGGGAAAATTCGAACACTGAAGCTTTCTTT
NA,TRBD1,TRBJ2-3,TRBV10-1,CASSFGTGGTDTQYF,TGCGCCAGCAGCTTCGGGACAGGGGGTACAGATACGCAGTATTTT
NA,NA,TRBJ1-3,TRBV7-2,CASSLNGWEATIYF,TGTGCCAGCAGCTTAAACGGGTGGGAGGCCACCATATATTTT
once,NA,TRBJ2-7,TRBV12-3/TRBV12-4,CASSPGATGEQYF,TGTGCCAGCAGCCCGGGGGCCACGGGGGAGCAGTACTTC